Only a few counts were recorded for the clone carrying this TCR beta chain. Its target is unknown. This specimen comes from a study of metastatic and nonmetastatic thyroid tumors. Across the study: Repertoire comparison spanned blood and tumor or nodule tissue of malignant and benign thyroid patients.

Study conclusions and caveats: When malignant thyroid tumors were compared with benign nodules, TCR beta diversity was reportedly significantly higher in the malignant tumors. This held in both blood and tumor samples.

The entire patient cohort was treatment-naive prior to thyroid surgery. TCRdb ran MiXCR on the PCR reads. The sample carries tens of thousands of clones, 25% to 30% recorded once. The material sequenced was blood. This sequence was found in a female donor with papillary thyroid cancer or a benign thyroid nodule (not recorded which). Some clones in this sample may be carry-over from other donors' samples.

DNA of the CDR3: TGTGCCAGCAGTGAAGCGGAGGGCAGCCTCTACGAGCAGTACTTC. This translates into CASSEAEGSLYEQYF. The chain joins TRBV6-1 to TRBJ2-7, with D tentatively TRBD2 (6 bases). Trimming pared 0 bases from V and 3 bases from J, leaving 12 bases between. Looked up from germline, CDR1 is MNHNS and CDR2 is SASEGT. The CDR3 spans 15 residues.